This T cell receptor beta chain is from a study of graft-versus-host responses after intestinal transplantation. Some clones are missing from TCRdb's copy, which holds only in-frame ones; the method was immunoSEQ multiplex PCR. Among about 100,000 clones, about 93% were seen once, and the ten largest hold 15% to 20%. The CDR3 loop spans 17 amino acids. Germline V gene lookup returns CDR1 SGHNT and CDR2 YENEEA. Trimming cost V 2 bases and J 2 bases; bases outside gene matches: 8. V gene TRBV11-3 combines with J gene TRBJ2-3; TRBD1 matches at 9 bases. The TCR was taken from a human patient who received an intestinal transplant, so some T cells may come from the graft donor. The material was PBMCs, obtained roughly 450 days after intestinal transplant. The CDR3 sequence: CASSLRPGQGTTDTQYF. CDR3 in DNA: TGTGCCAGCAGCTTACGGCCGGGACAGGGAACCACAGATACGCAGTATTTT.